The 20 T cell receptor beta chains in this list originate from one sample, sequenced in a study of beta chain features in type 1 diabetes. Of the isolated RNA, all was reverse transcribed, and so the sequenced material was expressed TCRB transcripts. Sequencing was performed with immunoSEQ multiplex PCR; in TCRdb, only in-frame clones are kept and a portion is missing. This table holds 310,000 or so clones, 8% found once. The sequencing input was central memory CD4+ T cells from blood. The source is a woman in her late teens or twenties in good health.

The chain joins TRBV6-6 to TRBJ2-7; 7 bases are a match to TRBD1. CDR1 MNHNY and CDR2 SVGAGI come from the germline V gene (reference sequence). V lost 5 bases and J lost 12; bases outside the gene matches: 10. The CDR3 is 12 residues long. The CDR3 sequence: CASSTWDSGLYF. The CDR3, as DNA: TGTGCCAGCAGTACCTGGGACAGCGGATTGTACTTC.

The chain uses TRBV18 and TRBJ2-3; D possibly corresponds to TRBD2 (5 bases). CDR3 length: 13 residues. The V gene lost 6 bases and the J gene lost 2 bases, with 9 bases spanning the gap. CDR1 is KGHSH and CDR2 is LQKENI in the germline V gene. The CDR3 spells CASSRGNTDTQYF. The CDR3 DNA is TGTGCCAGCTCTCGAGGGAACACAGATACGCAGTATTTT.

This clone was seen a handful of times. The same CDR3 can be traced to other DNA sequences in this sample. J is TRBJ2-1 and V is TRBV5-1; D is undetermined. There are 11 residues in the CDR3. The germline V and J ends were trimmed by 4 bases and 5 bases, with 4 bases remaining between them. From germline, CDR1 is SGHRS and CDR2 YFSETQ. CDR3 in DNA: TGCGCCAGCAGCCCGGACAATGAGCAGTTCTTC. Translation: CASSPDNEQFF.

This clone was observed a few times. The chain links TRBV7-9 to TRBJ1-2, with D possibly matching TRBD1 (6 bases). The CDR3 runs 17 residues. Germline values: CDR1 SEHNR, CDR2 FQNEAQ (reference sequence). Trimming cost V 1 base and J 7 bases, with 22 bases left between them. Here the CDR3 reads CASSLDGESGGAVGYTF. As DNA, the CDR3 is TGTGCCAGCAGCTTAGATGGCGAATCGGGGGGCGCGGTTGGCTACACCTTC.

The rearrangement joins TRBV19 to TRBJ2-7; D possibly corresponds to TRBD1 (6 bases). The germline gives CDR1 LNHDA, CDR2 SQIVND (reference sequence). With 10 bases removed from V and 6 bases from J, the gap between germline ends came to 19 bases. The CDR3 is 13 residues long. This CDR3 reads CATAPLQGSEQYF. In nucleotides, the CDR3 is TGTGCCACCGCTCCCTTACAGGGTTCCGAGCAGTACTTC. Supplemented by reference TRBV19 and TRBJ2-7, the full variable domain reads DGGITQSPKYLFRKEGQNVTLSCEQNLNHDAMYWYRQDPGQGLRLIYYSQIVNDFQKGDIAEGYSVSREKKESFPLTVTSAQKNPTAFYLCATAPLQGSEQYFGPGTRLTVT.

This clone appeared a few times. This sequence joins TRBV7-8 and TRBJ1-1; D is undetermined. The CDR3 is 11 residues long. Germline V gives CDR1 SGHVS, CDR2 FQNEAQ. V was trimmed by 7 bases and J by 4 bases, leaving 7 bases between them. The CDR3 region has the DNA TGTGCCAGCACCGAGGGCACTGAAGCTTTCTTT. Protein sequence: CASTEGTEAFF.

The V and J genes are TRBV28 and TRBJ2-3; 10 bases match TRBD2. Germline CDR1 and CDR2: MDHEN and SYDVKM. This CDR3 has 15 residues. Unmatched junction bases numbered 3, after V lost 3 bases and J lost 3 bases. In nucleotides, the CDR3 is TGTGCCAGCAGTTTTCTAGCGGGAGTGACAGATACGCAGTATTTT. Its protein is CASSFLAGVTDTQYF.

This clone was seen a handful of times. V gene TRBV4-3 combines with J gene TRBJ2-3; 7 bases are shared with TRBD2. Germline values: CDR1 LGHNA, CDR2 YSLEER. With 0 bases clipped from V and 10 bases from J, the junction kept 1 base outside the gene matches. The CDR3 is 12 residues long. The CDR3 reads CASSQDGGAQYF. The CDR3 nucleotides are TGCGCCAGCAGCCAAGATGGGGGGGCGCAGTATTTT.

The chain uses TRBV25-1 and TRBJ2-1; 7 bases match TRBD2. The CDR3 covers 16 residues. Germline V gene sequence: CDR1 MGHDK, CDR2 SYGVNS. V was pared by 4 bases and J by 4 bases, with 10 bases of the junction left unmatched. CDR3 sequence reads: CASSATVSGFYNEQFF. For the CDR3, the DNA is TGTGCCAGCAGTGCTACCGTTAGCGGGTTTTACAATGAGCAGTTCTTC. The variable domain in full, completed from reference TRBV25-1 and TRBJ2-1, reads EADIYQTPRYLVIGTGKKITLECSQTMGHDKMYWYQQDPGMELHLIHYSYGVNSTEKGDLSSESTVSRIRTEHFPLTLESARPSHTSQYLCASSATVSGFYNEQFFGPGTRLTVL.

The chain joins TRBV27 to TRBJ2-5, with 10 bases fitting TRBD1. Unmatched junction bases numbered 7, after V lost 7 bases and J lost 5 bases. The length of the CDR3 is 14 residues. CDR1 and CDR2 from the germline V gene are MNHEY and SMNVEV (reference sequence). This CDR3 reads CASNPGQGLETQYF. CDR3 nucleotides: TGTGCCAGCAATCCGGGACAGGGGTTGGAGACCCAGTACTTC.

The chain links TRBV7-6 to TRBJ2-6; D uncertain. CDR1 and CDR2 from the germline V gene are SGHVS and FNYEAQ. This CDR3 region has 16 residues. Trimming removed 4 bases from V and 0 bases from J, with 10 bases in between. The CDR3 protein is CASSSWASSGANVLTF. Here the CDR3 DNA reads TGTGCCAGCAGCTCATGGGCGAGCTCTGGGGCCAACGTCCTGACTTTC.

The gene calls are TRBV2 and TRBJ2-7; D call uncertain. Germline V gene data show CDR1 as SNHLY and CDR2 as FYNNEI. Trimming took 4 bases from V and 4 from J, leaving 8 bases between them. The CDR3 loop spans 12 amino acids. The CDR3 here is CASSVMGYEQYF. The CDR3 DNA reads as TGTGCCAGCAGTGTTATGGGTTACGAGCAGTACTTC.

The gene calls are TRBV11-3 and TRBJ2-3, with D possibly TRBD1 on 6 matching bases. Germline lookup yields CDR1 SGHNT and CDR2 YENEEA. CDR3 length: 13 residues. V lost 5 bases, J lost 6 bases, and 12 bases lay in between. The CDR3 DNA reads TGTGCCAGCAGCACCAACCAGGGGGATACGCAGTATTTT. It specifies CASSTNQGDTQYF.

The gene calls are TRBV2 and TRBJ2-5; D is uncertain. CDR1 is SNHLY and CDR2 is FYNNEI in the germline V gene. V lost 2 bases, J lost 7 bases, and 14 bases lay in between. This CDR3 has 14 residues. Written as DNA, the CDR3 is TGTGCCAGCAGTGAATCGGTAGGCAGAGGGACCCAGTACTTC. This gives the protein CASSESVGRGTQYF.

The J gene is TRBJ2-4, the V gene TRBV28; 10 nucleotides line up with TRBD2. This CDR3 has 14 residues. Germline lookup yields CDR1 MDHEN and CDR2 SYDVKM. J lost 11 bases, V lost 5 bases, and 9 bases had no gene match. CDR3 nucleotides: TGTGCCAGCAGTCTGGGGGCGGGACTAGCGTTTCAGTACTTC. It codes for CASSLGAGLAFQYF.

This clone turned up a few times. The J gene is TRBJ2-2, the V gene TRBV5-4; D call uncertain. The germline V gene has CDR1 SGHNT and CDR2 YYREEE (reference sequence). CDR3 length equals 15 residues. The ends were cut back, 0 bases at V and 2 bases at J, with 8 bases in the middle. CDR3 nucleotides: TGTGCCAGCAGCTTGGCCAGTACCAACACCGGGGAGCTGTTTTTT. Protein: CASSLASTNTGELFF.

About this clone itself: Other nucleotide sequences from this sample produce the same CDR3. This chain uses TRBV28 with TRBJ1-2; 8 positions match TRBD1. The J segment lost 4 bases and the V segment lost 5 bases, leaving 3 bases of the junction unmatched. Germline V gene data show CDR1 as MDHEN and CDR2 as SYDVKM. CDR3 length: 13 residues. The CDR3: CASSLGQGYGYTF. The CDR3 nucleotides are TGTGCCAGCAGTCTTGGACAGGGCTATGGCTACACCTTC.

The chain joins TRBV29-1 to TRBJ2-7; 10 bases line up with TRBD1. The V segment lost 7 bases and the J segment 1 base; nucleotides outside the gene matches: 4. CDR1 and CDR2 (germline): SQVTM, ANQGSEA. CDR3 size: 13 residues. CDR3 loop: CSARQGASYEQYF. CDR3 sequence (DNA): TGCAGCGCCCGACAGGGGGCATCCTACGAGCAGTACTTC.

This clone was counted between two and nine times. J is TRBJ2-1 and V is TRBV7-9; 8 nucleotides line up with TRBD2. The V gene end was trimmed by 5 bases and the J gene end by 7 bases; junction bases not matched to a gene: 7. This CDR3 is 14 amino acids long. Germline CDR1 SEHNR, CDR2 FQNEAQ (reference sequence). The DNA for the CDR3 is TGTGCCAGCAGCCCGAGGACTAGCAGGAATGAGCAGTTCTTC. This translates into CASSPRTSRNEQFF.

This clone was observed at least ten times. V and J are TRBV5-1 and TRBJ2-1; D is possibly TRBD1 or TRBD2 (5 bases each). This CDR3 spans 15 amino acids. Germline V gene sequence: CDR1 SGHRS, CDR2 YFSETQ. V dropped 0 bases and J dropped 6 bases, with 13 bases sitting between them. The CDR3 region is CASSLDGTSLNEQFF. In nucleotides, the CDR3 is TGCGCCAGCAGCTTGGACGGGACGTCCCTCAATGAGCAGTTCTTC.